A single sample is the source of the 22 T cell receptor beta chains below, sequenced in a study of OX40 agonist ivuxolimab in advanced cancers. Clones were read by immunoSEQ multiplex PCR, and TCRdb kept only the in-frame ones, dropping some. Of 60,000 or so clones in the sample, 94% were seen once. The material sequenced was CD4+ or CD8+ T cells sorted from blood, taken in a trial of the OX40 agonist ivuxolimab. Every receptor here comes from an adult with an advanced solid tumor such as melanoma, head and neck, liver or kidney cancer.

This rearrangement joins TRBV4-3 to TRBJ2-7; D unclear. V lost 1 base and J lost 1, with 11 bases in between. This CDR3 comprises 15 residues. Germline CDR1 reads LGHNA; CDR2 reads YSLEER. CDR3: CASSQGRSESYEQYF. For the CDR3, the DNA is TGCGCCAGCAGCCAAGGCAGGAGCGAATCCTACGAGCAGTACTTC.

The chain couples TRBV7-9 to TRBJ2-1, with a weak D call TRBD2 (6 bases). V lost 0 bases, J lost 8 bases, and 11 bases lay in between. The germline gives CDR1 SEHNR, CDR2 FQNEAQ (reference sequence). The CDR3 is 14 residues long. The CDR3 is CASSLAGSADEQFF. The CDR3 nucleotides are TGTGCCAGCAGCTTAGCCGGGAGTGCCGATGAGCAGTTCTTC.

V and J are TRBV27 and TRBJ2-3; 8 positions match TRBD2. In germline, CDR1 is MNHEY, CDR2 SMNVEV (reference sequence). The V segment lost 7 bases and the J segment 7 bases; nucleotides outside the gene matches: 7. This CDR3 spans 13 amino acids. The CDR3 here is CASKDGGDHTQYF. As DNA, the CDR3 is TGTGCCAGCAAAGACGGGGGGGACCATACGCAGTATTTT.

This clone was seen only a few times. The chain is built from TRBV2 and TRBJ2-7, with D perhaps TRBD2 (6 bases). CDR1 is SNHLY and CDR2 is FYNNEI in the germline V gene. V was clipped by 3 bases and J by 0 bases, with 9 bases between them. The CDR3 covers 14 residues. This CDR3 is CASSDGGNSYEQYF. CDR3 nucleotide sequence: TGTGCCAGCAGTGACGGAGGGAACTCCTACGAGCAGTACTTC.

The chain links TRBV5-6 to TRBJ2-7; D is perhaps TRBD2 (5 bases). The germline gives CDR1 SGHDT, CDR2 YYEEEE. The CDR3 sequence is 15 residues long. The V end lost 0 bases, the J end lost 3 bases, and 13 bases lay between the germline ends. The CDR3 reads CASSLGIATHYEQYF. CDR3 nucleotide sequence: TGTGCCAGCAGCTTGGGAATAGCGACACACTACGAGCAGTACTTC.

The CDR3, as DNA: TGCGCCAGCAGCCAAGGAGGGACAGTGAGTACTGAAGCTTTCTTT. It specifies CASSQGGTVSTEAFF. The rearrangement links TRBV4-3 to TRBJ1-1; TRBD1 matches 7 bases. V gave up 1 base and J gave up 5 bases; unmatched junction bases: 7. Germline values: CDR1 LGHNA, CDR2 YSLEER. The CDR3 covers 15 residues.

This chain links TRBV9 with TRBJ2-7; the D gene is possibly TRBD2 (5 bases). The germline CDR1 and CDR2 sequences are SGDLS and YYNGEE. V was shortened by 4 bases and J by 1 base, with 18 bases between the two germline ends. This CDR3 comprises 16 residues. CDR3 amino acids: CASSPTGGDLSYEQYF. The DNA for the CDR3 is TGTGCCAGCAGCCCGACCGGAGGAGATCTTTCCTACGAGCAGTACTTC.

This chain joins TRBV21-1 and TRBJ1-1. TRBV21-1 is termed a pseudogene. The CDR3 totals 13 residues. CDR3 region: CASSKPKGRVPSF. The CDR3 nucleotides are TGTGCCAGCAGCAAACCCAAGGGGAGAGTTCCCAGTTTT.

This clone was seen just once. The chain combines TRBV15 with TRBJ1-5; a weak D match, TRBD1 (5 bases). Germline lookup yields CDR1 LNHNV and CDR2 YYDKDF (reference sequence). V lost 1 base and J 5 bases, leaving 15 bases between the germline ends. This CDR3 region has 16 residues. The CDR3 reads CATSRARGLADQPQHF. The CDR3 DNA reads as TGTGCCACCAGCAGAGCCCGGGGCTTAGCAGATCAGCCCCAGCATTTT.

The chain carries TRBV28 and TRBJ1-2; 7 positions match TRBD1. CDR1 and CDR2 from the germline V gene are MDHEN and SYDVKM. The V gene end was trimmed by 4 bases and the J gene end by 3 bases; junction bases not matched to a gene: 26. This CDR3 region has 21 residues. The DNA of the CDR3 is TGTGCCAGCAGTTCCGAAGTGATCACAGACAGGGATAGAGACAGGCACTATGGCTACACCTTC. Translating gives CASSSEVITDRDRDRHYGYTF.

The V call is TRBV7-6, the J call TRBJ2-3, with 7 bases lining up with TRBD2. The CDR3 has 15 residues. In germline, CDR1 is SGHVS, CDR2 FNYEAQ. V shed 3 bases, J shed 2 bases, and the junction held 5 bases outside the gene matches. The DNA of the CDR3 is TGTGCCAGCAGCTTCGGGGGAGGGGCCACAGATACGCAGTATTTT. This translates into CASSFGGGATDTQYF. The full variable domain, rest sourced from reference TRBV7-6 and TRBJ2-3, is GAGVSQSPRYKVTKRGQDVALRCDPISGHVSLYWYRQALGQGPEFLTYFNYEAQQDKSGLPNDRFSAERPEGSISTLTIQRTEQRDSAMYRCASSFGGGATDTQYFGPGTRLTVL.

The chain carries TRBV25-1 and TRBJ2-7, with D possibly matching TRBD1 (6 bases). Germline assignment: CDR1 MGHDK and CDR2 SYGVNS. Trimming cost V 2 bases and J 0 bases, with 8 bases left between them. The CDR3 is 14 residues long. CDR3 sequence (DNA): TGTGCCAGCAGTGAAGGGGGCAGCTCCTACGAGCAGTACTTC. This encodes CASSEGGSSYEQYF.

The gene calls are TRBV15 and TRBJ2-7; D is perhaps TRBD2 (6 bases). CDR1 is LNHNV and CDR2 is YYDKDF in the germline V gene (reference sequence). V was shortened by 5 bases and J by 4 bases, with 15 bases between the two germline ends. This CDR3 is 14 amino acids long. CDR3 in amino acids: CATSGLEGTYEQYF. The CDR3 DNA is TGTGCCACCAGCGGGCTGGAGGGCACTTACGAGCAGTACTTC.

The chain couples TRBV29-1 to TRBJ1-2, with a weak D call TRBD1 (5 bases). The CDR3 is 14 amino acids. Trimming took off 2 bases at V and 4 bases at J, with 14 bases between the two ends. Germline CDR1 SQVTM, CDR2 ANQGSEA. This chain's CDR3 is CSVEFLQVRYGYTF. The CDR3, as DNA: TGCAGCGTTGAATTCCTACAGGTTCGCTATGGCTACACCTTC.

The V gene is TRBV27, the J gene TRBJ2-7; 7 nucleotides agree with TRBD2. The CDR3 sequence is 14 residues long. Germline CDR1 MNHEY, CDR2 SMNVEV (reference sequence). J gave up 7 bases and V 0 bases, and 6 bases lay outside the gene matches. CDR3 sequence reads: CASSLSGGPREQYF. In DNA, the CDR3 is TGTGCCAGCAGTTTATCGGGAGGGCCGCGAGAGCAGTACTTC.

CDR3 nucleotides: TGTGCCAGCAGCTCGGGACTGGAGTCCTCCTACGAGCAGTACTTC. It is translated as CASSSGLESSYEQYF. The chain recombines TRBV7-9 with TRBJ2-7, with a tentative D call TRBD2 (6 bases). The CDR3 is made up of 15 amino acids. Per the germline V gene, CDR1 is SEHNR and CDR2 is FQNEAQ (reference sequence). V lost 4 bases, J lost 0 bases, and 13 bases lay in between.

V usage is TRBV7-2 and J usage is TRBJ2-1, with 15 nucleotides matching TRBD2. CDR3 length: 17 amino acids. The V gene end was trimmed by 3 bases and the J gene end by 7 bases; junction bases not matched to a gene: 7. Germline CDR1 is SGHTA and CDR2 is FQGNSA. The CDR3 bases are TGTGCCAGCAGCTTCGGACTAGCGGGAGGGTATAGGAATGAGCAGTTCTTC. Protein: CASSFGLAGGYRNEQFF.

This clone was observed a single time. The CDR3 bases are TGTGCCAGCACCACCGACCGGGACAGCACAGATACGCAGTATTTT. This codes for CASTTDRDSTDTQYF. J is TRBJ2-3 and V is TRBV6-1; possibly TRBD1 or TRBD2 for D (5 bases each). Trimming removed 7 bases from V and 0 bases from J, with 14 bases in between. The CDR3 consists of 15 residues. The germline V gene has CDR1 MNHNS and CDR2 SASEGT.

V and J are TRBV27 and TRBJ1-4, with 8 bases that match TRBD1. Losses at the gene ends were 5 bases for V and 0 bases for J; bases not matched to a gene: 2. This CDR3 region has 15 residues. Germline V CDR1 and CDR2: MNHEY, SMNVEV (reference sequence). The CDR3 DNA reads TGTGCCAGCAGTGCGACAGGGGCAACTAATGAAAAACTGTTTTTT. The encoded protein is CASSATGATNEKLFF.

The V call is TRBV27, the J call TRBJ2-7; possibly TRBD1 for D (5 bases). Germline V gene data show CDR1 as MNHEY and CDR2 as SMNVEV (reference sequence). The CDR3 contains 13 residues. V lost 5 bases and J 3 bases, leaving 11 bases between the germline ends. CDR3 in DNA: TGTGCCAGCAGTGAGGCAGGGATCTACGAGCAGTACTTC. It yields the protein CASSEAGIYEQYF.

In nucleotides, the CDR3 is TGTGCCAGCAGCCCAGGGGTTGGACTAGCGGGTTCAGAGACCCAGTACTTC. Translation: CASSPGVGLAGSETQYF. The chain couples TRBV7-2 to TRBJ2-5; TRBD2 matches at 11 bases. Losses at the gene ends were 5 bases for V and 4 bases for J; bases not matched to a gene: 12. This CDR3 is 17 amino acids long. Germline CDR1 reads SGHTA; CDR2 reads FQGNSA.

In its sample, this clone was seen once. The chain uses TRBV7-2 and TRBJ2-2, with a tentative D call TRBD1 (6 bases). Trimming left V 3 bases short and J 4 bases short, with 9 bases between. Germline V gene data show CDR1 as SGHTA and CDR2 as FQGNSA. The CDR3 sequence is 14 residues long. The CDR3, as DNA: TGTGCCAGCAGCTTGACCAGGGGCACCGGGGAGCTGTTTTTT. The encoded protein is CASSLTRGTGELFF. Using reference TRBV7-2 and TRBJ2-2 for the parts outside the CDR3, the full variable domain is GAGVSQSPSNKVTEKGKDVELRCDPISGHTALYWYRQSLGQGLEFLIYFQGNSAPDKSGLPSDRFSAERTGGSVSTLTIQRTQQEDSAVYLCASSLTRGTGELFFGEGSRLTVL.